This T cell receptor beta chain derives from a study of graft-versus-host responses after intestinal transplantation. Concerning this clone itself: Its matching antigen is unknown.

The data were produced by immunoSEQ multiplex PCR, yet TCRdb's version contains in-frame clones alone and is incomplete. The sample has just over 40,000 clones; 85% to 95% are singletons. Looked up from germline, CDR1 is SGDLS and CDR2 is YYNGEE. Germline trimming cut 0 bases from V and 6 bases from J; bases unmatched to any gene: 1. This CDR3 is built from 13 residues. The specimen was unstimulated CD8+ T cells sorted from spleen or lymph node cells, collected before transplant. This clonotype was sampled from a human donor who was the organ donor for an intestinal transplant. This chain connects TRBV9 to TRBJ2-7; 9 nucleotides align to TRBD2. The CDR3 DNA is TGTGCCAGCAGCGTAGTTAGCGGGGGCGAGCAGTACTTC. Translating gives CASSVVSGGEQYF.